Below are 30 T cell receptor beta chains sequenced from a single sample in a study of glioma-infiltrating T cells after dendritic cell vaccination. Only in-frame clones appear in the TCRdb table, and some are missing; sequencing was by immunoSEQ multiplex PCR. The sample yields tens of thousands of clones, about nine tenths seen once. Time point defined: after dendritic cell vaccination, including at tumor progression/relapse. Sequenced material: blood, taken after dendritic cell vaccination. Receptors were obtained from a human donor with glioblastoma.

The sample holds one count of this clone. The rearrangement uses TRBV6-6 and TRBJ2-6; TRBD1 might be the D (6 bases). Germline V CDR1 and CDR2: MNHNY, SVGAGI (reference sequence). V gave up 6 bases and J gave up 0 bases, with 12 bases separating them. The CDR3 extends over 16 amino acids. CDR3 bases: TGTGCCAGCAGCCGGGGACATAGCTCTGGGGCCAACGTCCTGACTTTC. This encodes CASSRGHSSGANVLTF.

This clone has only one observation. The same CDR3 can be traced to other DNA sequences in this sample. The chain links TRBV18 to TRBJ1-1; perhaps TRBD1 as D (6 bases). Germline V gene lookup returns CDR1 KGHSH and CDR2 LQKENI. CDR3 length: 12 amino acids. V dropped 1 base and J dropped 7 bases, with 7 bases sitting between them. In nucleotides, the CDR3 is TGTGCCAGCTCACCACAGGGGGATGAAGCTTTCTTT. It is translated as CASSPQGDEAFF. The complete variable domain, with remaining parts taken from reference TRBV18 and TRBJ1-1, reads NAGVMQNPRHLVRRRGQEARLRCSPMKGHSHVYWYRQLPEEGLKFMVYLQKENIIDESGMPKERFSAEFPKEGPSILRIQQVVRGDSAAYFCASSPQGDEAFFGQGTRLTVV.

This clone was seen a few times. The chain links TRBV5-1 to TRBJ2-7, with TRBD2 matching over 13 bases. Germline V gene lookup returns CDR1 SGHRS and CDR2 YFSETQ. V lost 0 bases and J lost 6; bases outside the gene matches: 3. CDR3 length: 15 residues. The CDR3 region has the DNA TGCGCCAGCAGCTTGGGGACTAGCGGGAGTAGCGAGCAGTACTTC. As protein: CASSLGTSGSSEQYF.

The chain joins TRBV7-9 to TRBJ2-7; TRBD2 might be the D (7 bases). V shed 2 bases and J shed 2 bases, with 13 bases lying between them. The germline V gene encodes CDR1 SEHNR and CDR2 FQNEAQ (reference sequence). The CDR3 extends over 15 amino acids. The chain's CDR3 is CASSLTRGGAYEQYF. DNA of the CDR3: TGTGCCAGCAGCTTAACGAGGGGGGGGGCCTACGAGCAGTACTTC.

V gene TRBV7-8 combines with J gene TRBJ1-2; the D gene is possibly TRBD1 (6 bases). Germline V gene sequence: CDR1 SGHVS, CDR2 FQNEAQ. V lost 5 bases and J lost 4, with 20 bases in between. The CDR3 length is 16 residues. Here the CDR3 reads CASSPWTDSISYGYTF. The CDR3 DNA sequence: TGTGCCAGCAGCCCCTGGACAGACTCAATAAGCTATGGCTACACCTTC.

V is TRBV27 and J is TRBJ2-4; a possible D gene is TRBD1 (5 bases). Trimming took off 4 bases at V and 9 bases at J, with 16 bases between the two ends. This CDR3 comprises 14 residues. Germline CDR1 and CDR2: MNHEY and SMNVEV (reference sequence). Here the CDR3 reads CASSSIGVSSIQYF. The CDR3 DNA is TGTGCCAGCAGTTCCATAGGGGTTTCTAGCATTCAGTACTTC.

This chain uses TRBV6-5 with TRBJ2-7; a weak D match, TRBD2 (6 bases). V was trimmed by 0 bases and J by 7 bases, leaving 16 bases between them. Germline loops: CDR1 MNHEY, CDR2 SVGAGI. The CDR3 length is 15 residues. The CDR3, as DNA: TGTGCCAGCAGTTACTCGAGGGGCGGGGTAGGGGAGCAGTACTTC. This encodes CASSYSRGGVGEQYF.

The V gene is TRBV11-2, the J gene TRBJ2-1; 7 bases are shared with TRBD2. Germline trimming cut 5 bases from V and 10 bases from J; bases unmatched to any gene: 11. Germline CDR1 and CDR2: SGHAT and FQNNGV. The CDR3 consists of 14 residues. CDR3 DNA: TGTGCCAGCAGCCGGGACTATGCTCCGCAGGAGCAGTTCTTC. Its translation: CASSRDYAPQEQFF.

This clone was detected once. The CDR3 spells CASSLAGGFRWDTEAFF. CDR3 nucleotide sequence: TGTGCCAGCAGCTTGGCCGGGGGGTTCAGGTGGGACACTGAAGCTTTCTTT. J is TRBJ1-1 and V is TRBV5-4, with D possibly TRBD1 on 5 matching bases. This CDR3 has 17 residues. V dropped 0 bases and J dropped 3 bases, with 18 bases sitting between them. Per germline, CDR1 SGHNT and CDR2 YYREEE (reference sequence). Using reference TRBV5-4 and TRBJ1-1 for the parts outside the CDR3, the full variable domain is ETGVTQSPTHLIKTRGQQVTLRCSSQSGHNTVSWYQQALGQGPQFIFQYYREEENGRGNFPPRFSGLQFPNYSSELNVNALELDDSALYLCASSLAGGFRWDTEAFFGQGTRLTVV.

The chain employs TRBV5-1 and TRBJ2-1; 7 bases map to TRBD1. With V trimmed by 4 bases and J by 9 bases, 7 bases remained unmatched. Germline V gene sequence: CDR1 SGHRS, CDR2 YFSETQ. The CDR3 consists of 13 residues. This chain's CDR3 is CASSGGSGGEQFF. For the CDR3, the DNA is TGCGCCAGCAGCGGTGGGTCAGGGGGTGAGCAGTTCTTC.

This clone was found once. V usage is TRBV4-1 and J usage is TRBJ2-5, with D perhaps matching TRBD2 (6 bases). The CDR3 contains 14 residues. V lost 4 bases and J 4 bases, leaving 13 bases between the germline ends. In germline, CDR1 is MGHRA, CDR2 YSYEKL. The CDR3 DNA reads as TGCGCCAGCAGCCTGCCGACTAGTAGAGAGACCCAGTACTTC. Its protein product is CASSLPTSRETQYF.

J is TRBJ1-2 and V is TRBV25-1, with 7 bases aligning to TRBD1. Trimming cost V 5 bases and J 6 bases; bases outside gene matches: 3. Germline V lookup: CDR1 MGHDK, CDR2 SYGVNS. The CDR3 has 12 amino acids. In DNA form, the CDR3 reads TGTGCCAGCAGTCGACAGGGAGATGGCTACACCTTC. Translation: CASSRQGDGYTF.

The CDR3 bases are TGCGCCAGCAGCCAAGATTTGCCGGGAGGGACAGATACGCAGTATTTT. It encodes CASSQDLPGGTDTQYF. The V and J genes are TRBV4-3 and TRBJ2-3, with TRBD2 identical over 8 bases. The CDR3 spans 16 residues. Looked up from germline, CDR1 is LGHNA and CDR2 is YSLEER. V shed 0 bases and J 3 bases; nucleotides not matched to a gene: 5.

The CDR3 DNA reads TGTGCCAGCAGCTTAGTCGGGTACAATGAGCAGTTCTTC. This gives the protein CASSLVGYNEQFF. The gene calls are TRBV7-6 and TRBJ2-1; D is unresolved. The V and J ends lost 1 base and 4 bases respectively, with 5 bases between them. The germline V gene has CDR1 SGHVS and CDR2 FNYEAQ. The CDR3 spans 13 residues.

J is TRBJ2-5 and V is TRBV7-9, with D possibly TRBD2 on 5 matching bases. There are 14 residues in the CDR3. With 0 bases removed from V and 10 bases from J, the gap between germline ends came to 15 bases. Per the germline V gene, CDR1 is SEHNR and CDR2 is FQNEAQ (reference sequence). The CDR3 spells CASSLARAKGDQYF. CDR3 in DNA: TGTGCCAGCAGCTTAGCGAGGGCAAAAGGAGACCAGTACTTC. Looking up the rest from reference TRBV7-9 and TRBJ2-5 gives the full variable domain: DTGVSQNPRHKITKRGQNVTFRCDPISEHNRLYWYRQTLGQGPEFLTYFQNEAQLEKSRLLSDRFSAERPKGSFSTLEIQRTEQGDSAMYLCASSLARAKGDQYFGPGTRLLVL.

This clone was detected only once. The junction differs from germline at one of its ends, possibly a read error. This chain links TRBV4-1 with TRBJ2-5; maybe TRBD1 (5 bases). The CDR3 has 14 amino acids. Germline V gene sequence: CDR1 MGHRA, CDR2 YSYEKL. The DNA of the CDR3 is TGCGCCAGCAACCAAGGGCCAGGGTGGATGACCCAGTACTTC. Amino acids: CASNQGPGWMTQYF.

The chain carries TRBV6-1 and TRBJ2-5, with 11 bases aligning to TRBD2. The CDR3 spans 16 residues. Trimming removed 4 bases from V and 5 bases from J; junction bases left unmatched: 9. Germline CDR1 is MNHNS and CDR2 is SASEGT. In DNA form, the CDR3 reads TGTGCCAGCAGTGTGGGTAGCGGGGGGGCAATTGAGACCCAGTACTTC. Translation gives CASSVGSGGAIETQYF.

The V call is TRBV5-4, the J call TRBJ2-7; D is unclear. The CDR3 totals 13 residues. Germline V CDR1 and CDR2: SGHNT, YYREEE (reference sequence). Trimming stripped 0 bases from V and 3 bases from J, with 7 bases between. The CDR3 loop is CASSLGPGYEQYF. CDR3 DNA: TGTGCCAGCAGCTTGGGGCCAGGCTACGAGCAGTACTTC. Full variable domain (outside the CDR3, taken from reference TRBV5-4 and TRBJ2-7): ETGVTQSPTHLIKTRGQQVTLRCSSQSGHNTVSWYQQALGQGPQFIFQYYREEENGRGNFPPRFSGLQFPNYSSELNVNALELDDSALYLCASSLGPGYEQYFGPGTRLTVT.

V and J are TRBV28 and TRBJ2-2, with 7 positions matching TRBD2. CDR3 length: 15 residues. In germline, CDR1 is MDHEN, CDR2 SYDVKM. V trimming: 5 bases; J trimming: 4 bases; junction bases outside the gene matches: 7. The CDR3 spells CASSGKRGVTGELFF. CDR3 in DNA: TGTGCCAGCAGTGGCAAGCGGGGTGTCACCGGGGAGCTGTTTTTT.

This chain connects TRBV13 to TRBJ2-7; TRBD2 aligns across 8 bases. The trim removed 4 bases at V and 5 bases at J, leaving 10 bases unmatched. The V gene's germline CDR1 is PRHDT and CDR2 FYEKMQ (reference sequence). There are 15 residues in the CDR3. CDR3 DNA: TGTGCCAGCAGCTCGTTGGGGGCGGGAGGACACGAGCAGTACTTC. This gives the protein CASSSLGAGGHEQYF.

This clone has only one observation. The CDR3, as DNA: TGTGCCAGCAGCTTAGGGCCGGGACAGGGGCACGAGCAGTACTTC. Translation: CASSLGPGQGHEQYF. The chain employs TRBV7-2 and TRBJ2-7, with 10 bases matching TRBD1. Germline loops: CDR1 SGHTA, CDR2 FQGNSA. The CDR3 has 15 amino acids. The V segment lost 1 base and the J segment 5 bases; nucleotides outside the gene matches: 5.

The CDR3: CASSLGLQETQYF. The CDR3, as DNA: TGTGCCAGCAGTTTGGGCCTACAAGAGACCCAGTACTTC. The genes are TRBV28 and TRBJ2-5, with D unclear. The germline V gene encodes CDR1 MDHEN and CDR2 SYDVKM. V dropped 3 bases and J dropped 2 bases, with 7 bases sitting between them. The CDR3 is 13 amino acids.

This sequence joins TRBV7-9 and TRBJ1-1; TRBD1 aligns across 7 bases. The junction had 10 bases not matched to a gene; V was cut back by 6 bases and J by 3 bases. The CDR3 consists of 15 residues. Germline V CDR1 and CDR2: SEHNR, FQNEAQ (reference sequence). CDR3 sequence (DNA): TGTGCCAGCAGGGGTAACAGGGGACTTTACACTGAAGCTTTCTTT. Its translation: CASRGNRGLYTEAFF. The full variable domain, with the rest looked up from reference TRBV7-9 and TRBJ1-1, is DTGVSQNPRHKITKRGQNVTFRCDPISEHNRLYWYRQTLGQGPEFLTYFQNEAQLEKSRLLSDRFSAERPKGSFSTLEIQRTEQGDSAMYLCASRGNRGLYTEAFFGQGTRLTVV.

The chain recombines TRBV7-9 with TRBJ1-1; 8 positions match TRBD1. This CDR3 has 15 residues. The germline V gene has CDR1 SEHNR and CDR2 FQNEAQ (reference sequence). J gave up 2 bases and V 4 bases, and 6 bases lay outside the gene matches. The CDR3 loop is CASSSLQGENTEAFF. CDR3 DNA sequence: TGTGCCAGCAGCTCCCTACAGGGGGAAAACACTGAAGCTTTCTTT. The full variable domain, its missing parts supplied by reference TRBV7-9 and TRBJ1-1, is DTGVSQNPRHKITKRGQNVTFRCDPISEHNRLYWYRQTLGQGPEFLTYFQNEAQLEKSRLLSDRFSAERPKGSFSTLEIQRTEQGDSAMYLCASSSLQGENTEAFFGQGTRLTVV.

V is TRBV18 and J is TRBJ2-1, with D uncertain. Trimming pared 3 bases from V and 2 bases from J, leaving 11 bases between. Germline values: CDR1 KGHSH, CDR2 LQKENI. The CDR3 is 15 amino acids. The CDR3 sequence: CASSPSIAAYNEQFF. CDR3 DNA sequence: TGTGCCAGCTCACCGTCCATTGCGGCCTACAATGAGCAGTTCTTC. The full variable domain, its missing parts supplied by reference TRBV18 and TRBJ2-1, is NAGVMQNPRHLVRRRGQEARLRCSPMKGHSHVYWYRQLPEEGLKFMVYLQKENIIDESGMPKERFSAEFPKEGPSILRIQQVVRGDSAAYFCASSPSIAAYNEQFFGPGTRLTVL.

The count of this clone is one. The chain carries TRBV5-6 and TRBJ2-7, with D possibly matching TRBD2 (5 bases). The germline CDR1 and CDR2 sequences are SGHDT and YYEEEE. Trimming shortened V by 3 bases and J by 4 bases, and 17 bases separated the two germline ends. The CDR3 has 15 amino acids. The CDR3 coding sequence is TGTGCCAGCAGCTCCCGGGATCTTGATTTTTACGAGCAGTACTTC. As protein: CASSSRDLDFYEQYF. Filled out from reference TRBV5-6 and TRBJ2-7, the complete variable domain reads DAGVTQSPTHLIKTRGQQVTLRCSPKSGHDTVSWYQQALGQGPQFIFQYYEEEERQRGNFPDRFSGHQFPNYSSELNVNALLLGDSALYLCASSSRDLDFYEQYFGPGTRLTVT.

This clone came up once. The chain recombines TRBV19 with TRBJ2-5; 7 bases align to TRBD1. This CDR3 region has 15 residues. The germline V gene has CDR1 LNHDA and CDR2 SQIVND (reference sequence). V shed 2 bases and J 2 bases; nucleotides not matched to a gene: 5. The CDR3 bases are TGTGCCAGTAGTATAACAACAGGGGTTCAAGAGACCCAGTACTTC. This encodes CASSITTGVQETQYF.

This rearrangement joins TRBV9 to TRBJ2-1; D call uncertain. The CDR3 length is 14 residues. V gave up 0 bases and J gave up 3 bases, with 7 bases separating them. Germline V gene data show CDR1 as SGDLS and CDR2 as YYNGEE. The CDR3 bases are TGTGCCAGCAGCGTAGCTAATCGCTACAATGAGCAGTTCTTC. Residues: CASSVANRYNEQFF.

This chain joins TRBV7-2 and TRBJ2-3; 13 bases match TRBD2. Trimming took 5 bases from V and 2 from J; bases not matched to a gene: 7. This CDR3 contains 17 residues. CDR1 SGHTA and CDR2 FQGNSA come from the germline V gene. CDR3 DNA sequence: TGTGCCAGCAGCCTACGGACTAGCGGGGGCCTCACAGATACGCAGTATTTT. Protein: CASSLRTSGGLTDTQYF.

The chain employs TRBV5-1 and TRBJ2-7; D possibly corresponds to TRBD2 (7 bases). Trimming removed 0 bases from V and 4 bases from J, with 17 bases in between. Germline loops: CDR1 SGHRS, CDR2 YFSETQ. The CDR3 is 16 residues long. The DNA of the CDR3 is TGCGCCAGCAGCTTGGGGGGGGGAATACAGGGTTACGAGCAGTACTTC. It codes for CASSLGGGIQGYEQYF.